This entry lists 18 T cell receptor beta chains sequenced from one sample in a study of blood T cell repertoires in COVID-19. Only in-frame clones appear in the TCRdb table, and some are missing; sequencing was by immunoSEQ multiplex PCR. The data hold 250,000 to 300,000 clones, with roughly 88% observed a single time. Sequenced material: peripheral blood. The receptors here all came from a woman aged 25-40 years who had recovered from COVID-19.

A single count supports this clone. V gene TRBV9 combines with J gene TRBJ2-1; weak D call: TRBD1 (6 bases). Between the trimmed V and J ends, which lost 3 bases and 0 bases, there was a span of 10 bases. The CDR3 is 15 residues long. CDR1 is SGDLS and CDR2 is YYNGEE in the germline V gene. The CDR3 sequence is CASSDPQGSYNEQFF. DNA of the CDR3: TGTGCCAGCAGCGATCCACAGGGCTCCTACAATGAGCAGTTCTTC.

Remarks on this clone: In the same sample, other DNA sequences code for this CDR3. The V gene is TRBV5-1, the J gene TRBJ1-1; 11 bases are shared with TRBD1. The ends lost 3 bases at V and 4 bases at J; junction bases unmatched: 2. Per germline, CDR1 SGHRS and CDR2 YFSETQ. There are 14 residues in the CDR3. CDR3 region: CASSSGTGGTEAFF. DNA for the CDR3: TGCGCCAGCAGCTCCGGGACAGGGGGCACTGAAGCTTTCTTT.

This rearrangement joins TRBV7-2 to TRBJ1-2, with 12 positions matching TRBD1. CDR1 is SGHTA and CDR2 is FQGNSA in the germline V gene. CDR3 length: 16 residues. V was clipped by 5 bases and J by 2 bases; unmatched bases: 6. The CDR3 nucleotides read TGTGCCAGCAGCCGGGACGGGACAGGGGGCAACTATGGCTACACCTTC. It codes for CASSRDGTGGNYGYTF.

This chain's CDR3 is CASSPGTLSPLHF. In DNA form, the CDR3 reads TGTGCCAGCAGCCCCGGGACTCTCTCACCCCTCCACTTT. The chain has TRBV11-2 and TRBJ1-6; a possible D gene is TRBD1 (5 bases). Germline CDR1 is SGHAT and CDR2 is FQNNGV. The CDR3 has 13 residues. Trimming took off 5 bases at V and 10 bases at J, with 12 bases between the two ends.

The chain joins TRBV18 to TRBJ1-4; TRBD1 agrees at 8 bases. Germline CDR1 and CDR2: KGHSH and LQKENI. With V trimmed by 0 bases and J by 8 bases, 8 bases remained unmatched. This CDR3 contains 16 residues. Written as DNA, the CDR3 is TGTGCCAGCTCACCACCGGGCCCCGACAGGGGCGAAAAACTGTTTTTT. Translating it yields CASSPPGPDRGEKLFF.

This clone was seen once. The genes are TRBV12-3 or TRBV12-4 and TRBJ1-6, with 7 bases fitting TRBD1. The J segment lost 10 bases and the V segment lost 8 bases, leaving 8 bases of the junction unmatched. CDR3 length: 13 residues. CDR3: CASGGDSRSPLHF. In nucleotides, the CDR3 is TGTGCCAGCGGAGGGGACAGCAGATCACCCCTCCACTTT.

The J gene is TRBJ2-6, the V gene TRBV7-2, with D possibly matching TRBD2 (5 bases). This CDR3 region has 15 residues. The germline V and J ends were trimmed by 5 bases and 0 bases, with 8 bases remaining between them. Germline V CDR1 and CDR2: SGHTA, FQGNSA. In nucleotides, the CDR3 is TGTGCCAGCAGCCACCGGGACTCTGGGGCCAACGTCCTGACTTTC. Translated, it gives CASSHRDSGANVLTF. Using reference TRBV7-2 and TRBJ2-6 for the parts outside the CDR3, the full variable domain is GAGVSQSPSNKVTEKGKDVELRCDPISGHTALYWYRQSLGQGLEFLIYFQGNSAPDKSGLPSDRFSAERTGGSVSTLTIQRTQQEDSAVYLCASSHRDSGANVLTFGAGSRLTVL.

The chain couples TRBV6-5 to TRBJ1-5, with D perhaps matching TRBD1 (6 bases). Trimming stripped 6 bases from V and 5 bases from J, with 14 bases between. Germline CDR1 and CDR2: MNHEY and SVGAGI. This CDR3 is 14 amino acids long. CDR3 amino acids: CASSPRTDHQPQHF. CDR3 DNA sequence: TGTGCCAGCAGCCCACGGACAGACCATCAGCCCCAGCATTTT.

The chain has TRBV30 and TRBJ1-2; D call uncertain. Per the germline V gene, CDR1 is GTSNPN and CDR2 is SVGIG (reference sequence). The CDR3 runs to 13 residues. The V gene lost 5 bases and the J gene lost 7 bases, with 17 bases spanning the gap. The CDR3 DNA reads TGTGCCTGGTCTCCAGGAGGCGGTCGTGGCTACACCTTC. Its protein product is CAWSPGGGRGYTF.

V usage is TRBV5-1 and J usage is TRBJ2-3, with a weak D call TRBD1 (6 bases). This CDR3 region has 14 residues. V lost 3 bases to trimming and J lost 6 bases, with 14 bases between them. Germline CDR1 and CDR2: SGHRS and YFSETQ. Here the CDR3 reads CASSSEQDSDTQYF. The CDR3 DNA follows: TGCGCCAGCAGCTCTGAGCAGGACAGCGATACGCAGTATTTT.

This clone appeared once. V is TRBV18 and J is TRBJ1-5; the D gene is possibly TRBD1 (6 bases). CDR1 is KGHSH, CDR2 LQKENI, per germline. Between the trimmed V and J ends, which lost 4 bases and 2 bases, there was a span of 9 bases. This CDR3 contains 14 residues. For the CDR3, the DNA is TGTGCCAGCTCACTCAGGACAGGCAATCAGCCCCAGCATTTT. Translated, it gives CASSLRTGNQPQHF.

The V and J genes are TRBV7-8 and TRBJ2-7, with 7 bases matching TRBD2. V trimming: 7 bases; J trimming: 7 bases; junction bases outside the gene matches: 13. CDR1 and CDR2 (germline): SGHVS, FQNEAQ. The CDR3 consists of 14 residues. CDR3 region: CASTRLGGSLEQYF. Written as DNA, the CDR3 is TGTGCCAGCACCCGCCTCGGGGGGTCTCTTGAGCAGTACTTC.

The gene calls are TRBV4-1 and TRBJ1-1, with 8 bases aligning to TRBD1. The ends lost 1 base at V and 3 bases at J; junction bases unmatched: 10. Germline CDR1 and CDR2: MGHRA and YSYEKL. CDR3 length: 17 residues. This chain's CDR3 is CASSQVGTGRGDTEAFF. The CDR3 bases are TGCGCCAGCAGCCAAGTCGGGACAGGCCGAGGGGACACTGAAGCTTTCTTT.

The CDR3 loop is CASSLYRDSLYNEQFF. CDR3 sequence (DNA): TGTGCCAGCAGCTTGTACCGGGACTCGTTATACAATGAGCAGTTCTTC. This chain joins TRBV5-5 and TRBJ2-1; a possible D gene is TRBD2 (6 bases). Looked up from germline, CDR1 is SGHKS and CDR2 is YYEKEE (reference sequence). The CDR3 totals 16 residues. Trimming left V 1 base short and J 4 bases short, with 15 bases between.

The chain has TRBV5-4 and TRBJ2-3; 9 nucleotides align to TRBD2. V shed 4 bases, J shed 5 bases, and the junction held 11 bases outside the gene matches. This CDR3 spans 16 amino acids. Germline-derived CDR1 and CDR2 are SGHNT and YYREEE (reference sequence). In DNA form, the CDR3 reads TGTGCCAGCAGCCCCTCGGGCGGGGGGGCTGTAGATACGCAGTATTTT. Amino acids: CASSPSGGGAVDTQYF.

V usage is TRBV24-1 and J usage is TRBJ2-3; 10 bases are shared with TRBD2. In germline, CDR1 is KGHDR, CDR2 SFDVKD. CDR3 size: 17 residues. The V gene end was trimmed by 0 bases and the J gene end by 5 bases; junction bases not matched to a gene: 7. The CDR3 DNA follows: TGTGCCACCAGTGATTTGGAGCGGGGGGGACTGGGAGATACGCAGTATTTT. This sequence encodes CATSDLERGGLGDTQYF.

The J gene is TRBJ1-2, the V gene TRBV10-1; no clear D. Looked up from germline, CDR1 is WNHNN and CDR2 is SYGVQD (reference sequence). Trimming pared 1 base from V and 4 bases from J, leaving 13 bases between. CDR3 length: 15 residues. CDR3 coding DNA: TGCGCCAGCAGTGAGTTGATGGGAGTCTTCTATGGCTACACCTTC. Amino acids: CASSELMGVFYGYTF.

The rearrangement uses TRBV18 and TRBJ1-1; D gene uncertain. The CDR3 spans 14 residues. The germline V gene has CDR1 KGHSH and CDR2 LQKENI. Trimming removed 2 bases at V and 4 bases at J, with 11 bases between. The CDR3 protein is CASSPYIGGTEAFF. The CDR3 coding sequence is TGTGCCAGCTCACCATATATCGGAGGCACTGAAGCTTTCTTT. Using reference TRBV18 and TRBJ1-1 for the parts outside the CDR3, the full variable domain is NAGVMQNPRHLVRRRGQEARLRCSPMKGHSHVYWYRQLPEEGLKFMVYLQKENIIDESGMPKERFSAEFPKEGPSILRIQQVVRGDSAAYFCASSPYIGGTEAFFGQGTRLTVV.